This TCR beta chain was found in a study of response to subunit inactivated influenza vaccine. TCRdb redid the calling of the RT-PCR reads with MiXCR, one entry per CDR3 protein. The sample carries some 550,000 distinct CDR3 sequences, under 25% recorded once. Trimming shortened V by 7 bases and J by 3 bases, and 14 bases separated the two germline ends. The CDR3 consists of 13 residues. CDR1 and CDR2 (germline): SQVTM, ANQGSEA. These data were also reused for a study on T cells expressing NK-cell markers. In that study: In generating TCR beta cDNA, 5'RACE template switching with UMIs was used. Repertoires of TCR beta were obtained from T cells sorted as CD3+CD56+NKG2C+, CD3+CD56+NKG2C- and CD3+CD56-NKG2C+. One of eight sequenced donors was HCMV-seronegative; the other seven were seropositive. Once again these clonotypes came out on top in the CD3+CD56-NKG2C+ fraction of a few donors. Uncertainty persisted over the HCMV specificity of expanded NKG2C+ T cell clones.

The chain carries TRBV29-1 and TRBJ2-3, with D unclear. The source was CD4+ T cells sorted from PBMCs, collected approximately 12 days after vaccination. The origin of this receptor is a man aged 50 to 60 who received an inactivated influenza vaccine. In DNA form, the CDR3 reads TGCAGCGCCGGTGGACGAGCAACAGATACGCAGTATTTT. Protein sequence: CSAGGRATDTQYF.